This passage covers 16 T cell receptor beta chains from one sample sequenced in a study of shared clonotypes between healthy human individuals. Method: immunoSEQ multiplex PCR; TCRdb's copy keeps in-frame clones and lacks some. The table has 1.5 million to 1.9 million clones, roughly 98% seen once. The sequenced sample consisted of naive CD4+ T cells sorted from blood. Subset noted: CD45RA+ positively selected. Receptors originate from a young man in good health.

The genes are TRBV7-2 and TRBJ2-7; D may be TRBD2 (6 bases). The CDR3 has 17 amino acids. CDR1 SGHTA and CDR2 FQGNSA come from the germline V gene. V was trimmed by 0 bases and J by 2 bases, leaving 17 bases between them. The CDR3 sequence: CASSLAGPGTGAYEQYF. CDR3 nucleotides: TGTGCCAGCAGCTTAGCCGGACCTGGGACGGGGGCCTACGAGCAGTACTTC.

V is TRBV6-1 and J is TRBJ2-3; D possibly corresponds to TRBD1 (7 bases). The CDR3 is made up of 15 amino acids. The germline V and J ends were trimmed by 6 bases and 5 bases, with 18 bases remaining between them. Germline-derived CDR1 and CDR2 are MNHNS and SASEGT. DNA for the CDR3: TGTGCCAGCAGGGAGGGGGCAGGAAGAATAGATACGCAGTATTTT. Protein sequence: CASREGAGRIDTQYF.

The chain joins TRBV27 to TRBJ2-1; a weak D match, TRBD2 (6 bases). This CDR3 contains 15 residues. Trimming left V 6 bases short and J 4 bases short, with 16 bases between. Per the germline V gene, CDR1 is MNHEY and CDR2 is SMNVEV (reference sequence). CDR3 in DNA: TGTGCCAGCAGCCAACGGGGGACGTCGTACAATGAGCAGTTCTTC. This gives the protein CASSQRGTSYNEQFF.

The rearrangement links TRBV5-1 to TRBJ1-2; D perhaps matches TRBD1 (5 bases). The germline gives CDR1 SGHRS, CDR2 YFSETQ. V lost 1 base and J lost 3, with 13 bases in between. The length of the CDR3 is 15 residues. The CDR3 DNA is TGCGCCAGCAGCTTGAGGTTAGGAGGGGACTATGGCTACACCTTC. Amino acids: CASSLRLGGDYGYTF. The whole variable domain, remainder taken from reference TRBV5-1 and TRBJ1-2, is KAGVTQTPRYLIKTRGQQVTLSCSPISGHRSVSWYQQTPGQGLQFLFEYFSETQRNKGNFPGRFSGRQFSNSRSEMNVSTLELGDSALYLCASSLRLGGDYGYTFGSGTRLTVV.

The gene calls are TRBV28 and TRBJ2-1; 8 bases line up with TRBD1. Per germline, CDR1 MDHEN and CDR2 SYDVKM. The CDR3 totals 15 residues. The V gene end was trimmed by 2 bases and the J gene end by 5 bases; junction bases not matched to a gene: 5. CDR3 in amino acids: CASSLGRGPNNEQFF. Written as DNA, the CDR3 is TGTGCCAGCAGTTTAGGCAGGGGGCCTAACAATGAGCAGTTCTTC.

J is TRBJ2-3 and V is TRBV29-1; D gene uncertain. Trimming removed 1 base at V and 0 bases at J, with 8 bases between. Germline V gene sequence: CDR1 SQVTM, CDR2 ANQGSEA. CDR3 length equals 14 residues. CDR3 protein: CSVEARDSTDTQYF. Here the CDR3 DNA reads TGCAGCGTTGAAGCTAGAGATAGCACAGATACGCAGTATTTT.

This clone has a single count. The chain recombines TRBV18 with TRBJ1-5; TRBD1 agrees at 10 bases. The germline gives CDR1 KGHSH, CDR2 LQKENI. The CDR3 extends over 15 amino acids. V was clipped by 1 base and J by 5 bases; unmatched bases: 2. The CDR3 here is CASSPQGTGDQPQHF. The CDR3 nucleotides are TGTGCCAGCTCACCACAGGGGACAGGGGATCAGCCCCAGCATTTT.

The chain joins TRBV10-1 to TRBJ2-7; D gene unclear. V dropped 0 bases and J dropped 1 base, with 4 bases sitting between them. This CDR3 region has 13 residues. Germline lookup yields CDR1 WNHNN and CDR2 SYGVQD (reference sequence). The DNA of the CDR3 is TGCGCCAGCAGTGAGTCTCAGTCCTACGAGCAGTACTTC. Translating gives CASSESQSYEQYF.

The rearrangement joins TRBV5-1 to TRBJ2-7; D possibly corresponds to TRBD2 (5 bases). CDR1 is SGHRS and CDR2 is YFSETQ in the germline V gene. This CDR3 is 12 amino acids long. The ends were cut back, 4 bases at V and 6 bases at J, with 11 bases in the middle. DNA for the CDR3: TGCGCCAGCAGCGTGGAGGCCGGCGAGCAGTACTTC. Its protein is CASSVEAGEQYF.

The chain is built from TRBV25-1 and TRBJ2-4, with 10 nucleotides matching TRBD1. CDR3 size: 15 residues. V shed 8 bases, J shed 3 bases, and the junction held 7 bases outside the gene matches. The V gene's germline CDR1 is MGHDK and CDR2 SYGVNS. CDR3 loop: CASVGTGVDKNIQYF. CDR3 DNA: TGTGCCAGCGTGGGGACAGGGGTCGACAAAAACATTCAGTACTTC.

The chain is built from TRBV19 and TRBJ2-6; 7 nucleotides line up with TRBD1. Germline assignment: CDR1 LNHDA and CDR2 SQIVND (reference sequence). V was pared by 5 bases and J by 0 bases, with 13 bases of the junction left unmatched. The CDR3 loop spans 19 amino acids. The CDR3 here is CASSSYGQAAISGANVLTF. The CDR3 DNA follows: TGTGCCAGTAGTTCATACGGACAGGCGGCAATCTCTGGGGCCAACGTCCTGACTTTC.

This clone was detected once. CDR3 protein: CASILRNTGELFF. The CDR3 DNA reads TGTGCCAGCATTCTACGGAACACCGGGGAGCTGTTTTTT. This rearrangement joins TRBV28 to TRBJ2-2; D unresolved. The CDR3 contains 13 residues. Trimming removed 7 bases at V and 1 base at J, with 7 bases between. Germline V gives CDR1 MDHEN, CDR2 SYDVKM.

The chain has TRBV5-6 and TRBJ2-1; D uncertain. Deletions cut 4 bases from V and 6 bases from J, with 11 bases between. The CDR3 covers 13 residues. The germline gives CDR1 SGHDT, CDR2 YYEEEE. CDR3 sequence: CASSPSAANEQFF. The DNA of the CDR3 is TGTGCCAGCAGCCCCTCCGCCGCCAATGAGCAGTTCTTC.

The rearrangement joins TRBV7-9 to TRBJ2-7, with D tentatively TRBD1 or TRBD2 (6 bases each). The CDR3 sequence is 14 residues long. Germline V CDR1 and CDR2: SEHNR, FQNEAQ (reference sequence). Trimming pared 2 bases from V and 5 bases from J, leaving 13 bases between. The CDR3 sequence: CASSLWRDTDEQYF. The CDR3 coding sequence is TGTGCCAGCAGCTTATGGCGGGACACGGACGAGCAGTACTTC.

The rearrangement uses TRBV19 and TRBJ2-1, with D perhaps matching TRBD2 (5 bases). V lost 1 base, J lost 0 bases, and 7 bases lay in between. Per germline, CDR1 LNHDA and CDR2 SQIVND (reference sequence). CDR3 length equals 15 residues. Written as DNA, the CDR3 is TGTGCCAGTAGTATAGCGGGGTTCTCCTACAATGAGCAGTTCTTC. It yields the protein CASSIAGFSYNEQFF.

This rearrangement joins TRBV19 to TRBJ2-7; D is ambiguous. The germline V gene has CDR1 LNHDA and CDR2 SQIVND (reference sequence). Trimming removed 4 bases at V and 0 bases at J, with 10 bases between. This CDR3 region has 14 residues. CDR3 residues: CASSTAYYSYEQYF. CDR3 bases: TGTGCCAGTAGTACAGCGTACTACTCCTACGAGCAGTACTTC.